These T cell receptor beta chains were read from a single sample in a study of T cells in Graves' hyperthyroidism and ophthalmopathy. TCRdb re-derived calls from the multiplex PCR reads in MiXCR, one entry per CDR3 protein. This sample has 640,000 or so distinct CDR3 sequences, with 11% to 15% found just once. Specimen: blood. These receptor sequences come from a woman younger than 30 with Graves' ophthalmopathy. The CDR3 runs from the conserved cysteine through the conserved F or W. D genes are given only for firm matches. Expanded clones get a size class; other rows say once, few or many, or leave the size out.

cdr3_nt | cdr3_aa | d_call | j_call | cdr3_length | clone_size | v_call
TGTGCCAGCAGCCAAGAACAGGTTGGATATGGCTACACCTTC | CASSQEQVGYGYTF | - | TRBJ1-2 | 14 | many | TRBV3-1
TGCAGTGCTAGAGATCGGGGGGCCTACGAGCAGTACTTC | CSARDRGAYEQYF | TRBD2 | TRBJ2-7 | 13 | many | TRBV20-1
TGTGCCAGCAGCGCCCGAGGGGGCGCGGATTCACCCCTCCACTTT | CASSARGGADSPLHF | TRBD1 | TRBJ1-6 | 15 | many | TRBV3-1
TGCAGTGCCGCGACATCGTTAACTAATGAAAAACTGTTTTTT | CSAATSLTNEKLFF | - | TRBJ1-4 | 14 | many | TRBV20-1
TGTGCCATCAGCGGACTAGCGGTCTCCTACAATGAGCAGTTCTTC | CAISGLAVSYNEQFF | TRBD2 | TRBJ2-1 | 15 | many | TRBV10-3
TGTGCCAGCAGGACCTCTAGCCAGAGATCCTACAATGAGCAGTTCTTC | CASRTSSQRSYNEQFF | - | TRBJ2-1 | 16 | many | TRBV11-2
TGTGCCAGCAGTTTTACCAGGGACTATGGCTACACCTTC | CASSFTRDYGYTF | - | TRBJ1-2 | 13 | many | TRBV28
TGTGCCAGCAGTCTCCTGGAATACGAGCAGTACTTC | CASSLLEYEQYF | - | TRBJ2-7 | 12 | many | TRBV28
TGTGCCAATCGGGACAGGGAGGGAAATAGCAATCAGCCCCAGCATTTT | CANRDREGNSNQPQHF | TRBD1 | TRBJ1-5 | 16 | - | TRBV6-4
TGTGCCAGCAGTACCCTGGGGGGGGCAGTGGACAATGAGCAGTTCTTC | CASSTLGGAVDNEQFF | - | TRBJ2-1 | 16 | many | TRBV6-1
TGCAGTGCAGAAAATAGCGAGAACACAGATACGCAGTATTTT | CSAENSENTDTQYF | - | TRBJ2-3 | 14 | many | TRBV20-1
TGTGCCACCAGTGATTTGTCTCCTATTAGCGGGAGGGCGTATGAGCAGTTCTTC | CATSDLSPISGRAYEQFF | TRBD2 | TRBJ2-1 | 18 | - | TRBV24-1
TGTGCCAGCAGCTTAGCGGGAGGGCCTGGAGGGCCTGGGACGCAAGAGACCCAGTACTTC | CASSLAGGPGGPGTQETQYF | TRBD2 | TRBJ2-5 | 20 | - | TRBV11-3
TGCAGTGCTAGTTTTGCGGGAGGAATAGAGACCCAGTACTTC | CSASFAGGIETQYF | TRBD2 | TRBJ2-5 | 14 | - | TRBV20-1
TGTGCCAGGGGCCGTAGTGAGGATGGTGAGCAGTTCTTC | CARGRSEDGEQFF | - | TRBJ2-1 | 13 | - | TRBV2
TGTGCCAGCAGCCTAGGGACTCTCTCCTACAATGAGCAGTTCTTC | CASSLGTLSYNEQFF | - | TRBJ2-1 | 15 | many | TRBV7-2
TGTGCCAGCAGCTTAGACGTCGGGGGACCCTACAATGAGCAGTTCTTC | CASSLDVGGPYNEQFF | - | TRBJ2-1 | 16 | many | TRBV7-9
TGTGCCAGCAGTGAAAGGTCGAACAATGAGCAGTTCTTC | CASSERSNNEQFF | - | TRBJ2-1 | 13 | many | TRBV2
TGTGCCGGGAACGGGGGCACAGCCTACAATGAGCAGTTCTTC | CAGNGGTAYNEQFF | - | TRBJ2-1 | 14 | - | TRBV30
TGTGCCAGCAGCTTCCCGGCGGGACTAGCGGGACAAGAGACCCAGTACTTC | CASSFPAGLAGQETQYF | TRBD2 | TRBJ2-5 | 17 | many | TRBV5-4
TGTGCCAGCAGCGCAGGGAGAGGGCCCGTACAAGCTTTCTTT | CASSAGRGPVQAFF | - | TRBJ1-1 | 14 | many | TRBV6-1
TGCAGTGCTAGGACTAGACAGTCTCACACTGAAGCTTTCTTT | CSARTRQSHTEAFF | - | TRBJ1-1 | 14 | many | TRBV20-1
TGTGCCAGCAGTTTCGGGGGATCCTACGAGCAGTACTTC | CASSFGGSYEQYF | - | TRBJ2-7 | 13 | many | TRBV5-1
TGTGCCACCAGTGATTTCCTTACAGGGAATGAGCAGTTCTTC | CATSDFLTGNEQFF | - | TRBJ2-1 | 14 | many | TRBV24-1
TGTGCCAGCAGTACTAGCCTTGGCTCCTACAATGAGCAGTTCTTC | CASSTSLGSYNEQFF | - | TRBJ2-1 | 15 | many | TRBV27
TGTGCCAGCAGCTTAGACCCTAGCGGGAGAAATGAGCAGTTCTTC | CASSLDPSGRNEQFF | TRBD2 | TRBJ2-1 | 15 | many | TRBV7-3
TGTGCCAGCAGTTACCCATCTCCGGGCATTCAGTACTTC | CASSYPSPGIQYF | - | TRBJ2-4 | 13 | few | TRBV6-5
TGTGCCAGCTCACCAGACACAGGCGGGGAGACCCAGTACTTC | CASSPDTGGETQYF | - | TRBJ2-5 | 14 | - | TRBV18
TGCGCCAGCAGCCCAAGAGGTAGCGGGAGTACAGATACGCAGTATTTT | CASSPRGSGSTDTQYF | TRBD2 | TRBJ2-3 | 16 | - | TRBV5-1
TGCAGCGTTGACGGCAGTGACAGGGGCACTGAAGCTTTCTTT | CSVDGSDRGTEAFF | TRBD1 | TRBJ1-1 | 14 | many | TRBV29-1
TGTGCCAGCAGTTTATGGGGACAGGGGAAGTGGTACGAGCAGTACTTC | CASSLWGQGKWYEQYF | TRBD1 | TRBJ2-7 | 16 | - | TRBV28
TGTGCCAGCAGCACTACGACAGGGGGGGACACTGAAGCTTTCTTT | CASSTTTGGDTEAFF | TRBD1 | TRBJ1-1 | 15 | many | TRBV28
TGTGCCAGTAGTATGAGGACTAGCGGGAATGAGCAGTTCTTC | CASSMRTSGNEQFF | TRBD2 | TRBJ2-1 | 14 | many | TRBV19
TGCGCCAGCAGCTTAACGGACAGGGGGGTAGGGAATGAGCAGTTCTTC | CASSLTDRGVGNEQFF | TRBD1 | TRBJ2-1 | 16 | many | TRBV5-1
TGTGCCAGCAGCCCTATCGGACTAGCGGAGAACAATGAGCAGTTCTTC | CASSPIGLAENNEQFF | TRBD2 | TRBJ2-1 | 16 | - | TRBV3-1
TGTGCCAGCAGCCAAGATTACCCTGGGAACTACAATGAGCAGTTCTTC | CASSQDYPGNYNEQFF | - | TRBJ2-1 | 16 | - | TRBV3-1
TGCAGCGTTCCTCCGGGACTAGCGTTCAATGAGCAGTTCTTC | CSVPPGLAFNEQFF | TRBD2 | TRBJ2-1 | 14 | many | TRBV29-1
TGCGCCAGCAGCTTCATAGCAGATACGCAGTATTTT | CASSFIADTQYF | - | TRBJ2-3 | 12 | - | TRBV4-1
TGTGCCAGCAGTACGCCGGGGCGCCAAGAGACCCAGTACTTC | CASSTPGRQETQYF | - | TRBJ2-5 | 14 | many | TRBV28
TGCAGTGCTAGAGTGTACAATGAGCAGTTCTTC | CSARVYNEQFF | - | TRBJ2-1 | 11 | many | TRBV20-1
TGTGCCAGCAGTTATTCGGTGAGGGGGACTGAGCAGTTCTTC | CASSYSVRGTEQFF | - | TRBJ2-1 | 14 | few | TRBV27
TGTGCCAGCAGCCGGGACACCGTTAATGAAAAACTGTTTTTT | CASSRDTVNEKLFF | - | TRBJ1-4 | 14 | - | TRBV7-9
TGCAGCGTTGAAAGGACAGGGTCGAATGAAGCTTTCTTT | CSVERTGSNEAFF | TRBD1 | TRBJ1-1 | 13 | many | TRBV29-1
TGTGCCACCAGTGATTCCGGGACTAGCGGGAGGGGTTCCTACAATGAGCAGTTCTTC | CATSDSGTSGRGSYNEQFF | TRBD2 | TRBJ2-1 | 19 | - | TRBV24-1
TGTGCCAGCAGCGCTTATACGCACCAAAGGGGGGTACTCTCCTACGAGCAGTACTTC | CASSAYTHQRGVLSYEQYF | - | TRBJ2-7 | 19 | few | TRBV13
TGTGCCAGTAGCATTAAACGGTCCAGCGTCCCCCAGCATTTT | CASSIKRSSVPQHF | - | TRBJ1-5 | 14 | - | TRBV19
TGTGCCAGCAGCCATACGGTTGGGTCCACTGAAGCTTTCTTT | CASSHTVGSTEAFF | - | TRBJ1-1 | 14 | many | TRBV3-1
TGTGCCAGCTCCCGCGGGACAGGGGGCTTTTGGGAAAAACTGTTTTTT | CASSRGTGGFWEKLFF | TRBD1 | TRBJ1-4 | 16 | many | TRBV27
TGTGCCACAACAACTAGCTCCTCCTCCTACGAGCAGTACTTC | CATTTSSSSYEQYF | - | TRBJ2-7 | 14 | few | TRBV28
TGTGCCATCACCGACCCCACACAGGGTAACTCACCCCTCCACTTT | CAITDPTQGNSPLHF | - | TRBJ1-6 | 15 | few | TRBV10-3
TGTGCCAGCGCAGTGGCGCCCCACGGGGAGCTGTTTTTT | CASAVAPHGELFF | - | TRBJ2-2 | 13 | - | TRBV4-2
TGTGCCAGCTCACCAGGGGATGCACGTGAGACCCAGTACTTC | CASSPGDARETQYF | - | TRBJ2-5 | 14 | many | TRBV18
TGCAGTGCCCACTCCGGGACAGTCTACTTC | CSAHSGTVYF | TRBD1 | TRBJ2-5 | 10 | - | TRBV20-1